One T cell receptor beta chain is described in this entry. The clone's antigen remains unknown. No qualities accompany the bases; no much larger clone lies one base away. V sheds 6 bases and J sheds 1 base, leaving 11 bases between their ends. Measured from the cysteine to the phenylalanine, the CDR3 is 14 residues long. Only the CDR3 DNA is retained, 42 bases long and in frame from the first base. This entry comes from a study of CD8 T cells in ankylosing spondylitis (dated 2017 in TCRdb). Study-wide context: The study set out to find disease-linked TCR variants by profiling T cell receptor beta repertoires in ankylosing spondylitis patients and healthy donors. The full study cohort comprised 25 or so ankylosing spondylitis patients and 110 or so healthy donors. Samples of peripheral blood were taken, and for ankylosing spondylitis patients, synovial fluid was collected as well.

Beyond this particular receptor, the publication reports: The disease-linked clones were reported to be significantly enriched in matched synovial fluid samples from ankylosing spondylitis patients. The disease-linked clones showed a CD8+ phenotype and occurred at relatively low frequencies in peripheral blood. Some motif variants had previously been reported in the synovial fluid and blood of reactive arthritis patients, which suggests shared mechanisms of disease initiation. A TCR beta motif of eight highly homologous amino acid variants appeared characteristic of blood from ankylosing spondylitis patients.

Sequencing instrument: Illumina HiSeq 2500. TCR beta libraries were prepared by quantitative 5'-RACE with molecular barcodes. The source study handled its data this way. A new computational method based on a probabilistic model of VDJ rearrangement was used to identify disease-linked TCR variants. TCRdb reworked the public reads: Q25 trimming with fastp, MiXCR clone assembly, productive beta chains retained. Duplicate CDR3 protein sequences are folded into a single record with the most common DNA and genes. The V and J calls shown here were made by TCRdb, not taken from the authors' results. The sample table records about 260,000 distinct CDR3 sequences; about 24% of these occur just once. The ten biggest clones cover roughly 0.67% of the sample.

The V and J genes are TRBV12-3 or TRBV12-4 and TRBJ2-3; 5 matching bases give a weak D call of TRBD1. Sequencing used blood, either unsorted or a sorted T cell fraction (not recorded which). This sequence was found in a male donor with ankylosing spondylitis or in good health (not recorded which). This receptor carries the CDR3 CASRPGAGTDTQYF. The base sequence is TGTGCCAGCAGACCTGGGGCCGGCACAGATACGCAGTATTTT.